This is a list of T cell receptor beta chains from one sample in a study of blood T cell repertoires in COVID-19. The data were produced by immunoSEQ multiplex PCR, yet TCRdb's version contains in-frame clones alone and is incomplete. The data contain hundreds of thousands of clones, 70% to 90% of them seen just once; the ten biggest clones take up 3.5% to 5.5%. Sequenced: PBMCs or T cells enriched from blood (not recorded which). All receptors come from a man aged 30-40 years with acute COVID-19. Both conserved end residues are part of each CDR3. D genes are given only for firm matches. For some rows the clone size is stated as once, few or many, or as a class when expanded; others skip it.

>TRBJ2-3|TRBD2|TRBV6-4|NA
TGTGCCAGCAGTGCGGGGGGGCTGGCAGATACGCAGTATTTT
CASSAGGLADTQYF
>TRBJ1-2|NA|TRBV28|NA
TGTGCCAGCAGTTCAGGAAGTGGGGAGACTACCTATGGCTACACCTTC
CASSSGSGETTYGYTF
>TRBJ2-1|NA|TRBV4-1|NA
TGCGCCAGCAGCCTCGGAGACCTTGGCTCCTACAATGAGCAGTTCTTC
CASSLGDLGSYNEQFF
>TRBJ2-2|TRBD1|TRBV18|NA
TGTGCCAGCTCACCTCCCGGGACAGCCTACACCGGGGAGCTGTTTTTT
CASSPPGTAYTGELFF
>TRBJ2-1|TRBD1|TRBV11-3|NA
TGTGCCAGCAGCTTAGCTTCACAGGGGGCGGATGAGCAGTTCTTC
CASSLASQGADEQFF
>TRBJ1-2|NA|TRBV5-5|NA
TGTGCCAGCAGCTTCTACGGTAACCCCGCCTATGGCTACACCTTC
CASSFYGNPAYGYTF
>TRBJ2-1|NA|TRBV19|NA
TGTGCCAGTACCAAAAAAGGGACTTCCTACAATGAGCAGTTCTTC
CASTKKGTSYNEQFF
>TRBJ2-1|TRBD2|TRBV18|NA
TGTGCCAGCTCACCACAGCGGGCTAGCGGGGGCAATGAGCAGTTCTTC
CASSPQRASGGNEQFF
>TRBJ2-7|TRBD1|TRBV5-5|NA
TGTGCCAGCAGCCCTCCGGGACAGGGGGCAAGGGAGCAGTACTTC
CASSPPGQGAREQYF
>TRBJ1-2|NA|TRBV24-1|few
TGTGCCACCAGTGATTTCGTCGGGGGGCTGGGCTATGGCTACACCTTC
CATSDFVGGLGYGYTF
>TRBJ1-1|NA|TRBV2|NA
TGTGCCAGCACCCTTAACCATCCGTCGGGCACTGAAGCTTTCTTT
CASTLNHPSGTEAFF
>TRBJ1-2|TRBD1|TRBV30|once
TGTGCCTGGAGTGTATATACAGGGGGCTATGGCTACACCTTC
CAWSVYTGGYGYTF
>TRBJ2-7|NA|TRBV20-1|NA
TGCAGTGCCATTTCCGCGGGAGAGCAGTACTTC
CSAISAGEQYF
>TRBJ2-1|NA|TRBV4-2|NA
TGTGCCATTGGAGGGGGGGGACCCAACAATGAGCAGTTCTTC
CAIGGGGPNNEQFF
>TRBJ1-6|TRBD1|TRBV19|NA
TGTGCCAGTAGTACGGACAGGGCTTATAATTCACCCCTCCACTTT
CASSTDRAYNSPLHF
>TRBJ1-1|TRBD1|TRBV9|NA
TGTGCCAGCAGCCCATGGGACAGAACCTCCATGAACACTGAAGCTTTCTTT
CASSPWDRTSMNTEAFF
>TRBJ2-3|NA|TRBV3-1/TRBV3-2|NA
TGTGCCAGCAGCCCCGCCGGGGGCACAGATACGCAGTATTTT
CASSPAGGTDTQYF
>TRBJ1-6|TRBD1|TRBV5-6|NA
TGTGCCAGCAGCCCATCAGGGACAGGGATTTCACCCCTCCACTTT
CASSPSGTGISPLHF
>TRBJ2-1|NA|TRBV27|NA
TGTGCCAGCAGTCCCGACGGGAGCTTTTACAATGAGCAGTTCTTC
CASSPDGSFYNEQFF
>TRBJ2-5|TRBD2|TRBV11-2|NA
TGTGCCAGCAGAGCCGGGACTACTCAAGAGACCCAGTACTTC
CASRAGTTQETQYF
>TRBJ1-5|NA|TRBV12-5|NA
TGTGCTAGTGGTTTGGCGGGGTATCAGCCCCAGCATTTT
CASGLAGYQPQHF
>TRBJ2-7|NA|TRBV14|NA
TGTGCCAGCAGCCAAGTTCTAGGTCCTGGTTTCGAGCAGTACTTC
CASSQVLGPGFEQYF
>TRBJ2-3|TRBD2|TRBV11-3|NA
TGTGCCAGCAGCGCGGGAGCGGGGGTCACAGATACGCAGTATTTT
CASSAGAGVTDTQYF
>TRBJ2-2|NA|TRBV4-1|NA
TGCGCCAGCAGCCAGCAGGTGATCGACACCGGGGAGCTGTTTTTT
CASSQQVIDTGELFF
>TRBJ2-1|NA|TRBV7-9|NA
TGTGCCAGCCAGGGCTTAAGCTCCTACAATGAGCAGTTCTTC
CASQGLSSYNEQFF
>TRBJ2-5|TRBD1|TRBV11-1|NA
TGTGCCAGCAGTCAGACTACAGGGGAGGAGACCCAGTACTTC
CASSQTTGEETQYF
>TRBJ2-2|TRBD1|TRBV6-1|NA
TGTGCCACTTATGGGGGACAGGGGGGTTTCGGGGAGCTGTTTTTT
CATYGGQGGFGELFF
>TRBJ2-2|TRBD2|TRBV5-6|once
TGTGCCAGCAGCGGCGTCCTACTAGCGCAATACACCGGGGAGCTGTTTTTT
CASSGVLLAQYTGELFF
>TRBJ1-3|TRBD1|TRBV18|NA
TGTGCCAGCTCACCGCAGGGACAGGTTGGAAACTCTGGAAACACCATATATTTT
CASSPQGQVGNSGNTIYF
>TRBJ1-1|TRBD1|TRBV19|NA
TGTGCCAGCCCAGGGACAGGGAAGAACACTGAAGCTTTCTTT
CASPGTGKNTEAFF
>TRBJ2-3|TRBD2|TRBV7-9|NA
TGTGCCAGCAGCCCCGGGGGGTGGCGGAGTAGCACAGATACGCAGTATTTT
CASSPGGWRSSTDTQYF
>TRBJ2-2|TRBD2|TRBV10-2|NA
TGCGCCAGCAGTGAAAACGGGGGGGCCCTCTATATCGGGGAGCTGTTTTTT
CASSENGGALYIGELFF
>TRBJ1-4|TRBD1|TRBV30|NA
TGTGCCTGGAGTCTATCCAAGGACAGGGGGCGCGAGTTAACTAATGAAAAACTGTTTTTT
CAWSLSKDRGRELTNEKLFF
>TRBJ2-3|TRBD2|TRBV24-1|NA
TGTGCCACCAGTGACTTCGGACTAGCCGGCGGGAAAGATACGCAGTATTTT
CATSDFGLAGGKDTQYF
>TRBJ2-7|NA|TRBV12-3/TRBV12-4|NA
TGTGCCAGCAGTTTGTACAAGTACGAGCAGTACTTC
CASSLYKYEQYF
>TRBJ1-1|TRBD1|TRBV19|NA
TGTGCCAGTAGTTTACAGGGGCCTGAAGCTTTCTTT
CASSLQGPEAFF
>TRBJ2-7|TRBD1|TRBV27|NA
TGTGCCAGCAGTCCCCAGGGGGTTGACACCTACGAGCAGTACTTC
CASSPQGVDTYEQYF
>TRBJ1-1|NA|TRBV7-9|NA
TGTGCCAGCAGCACCTCGACAGGCAACACTGAAGCTTTCTTT
CASSTSTGNTEAFF
>TRBJ2-1|NA|TRBV11-3|NA
TGTGCCAGCAGTTCCTACCAGTTCTTC
CASSSYQFF
>TRBJ2-2|TRBD1|TRBV6-1|many
TGTGCCAGCAGTGCCAGGACAGGGGTTAACACCGGGGAGCTGTTTTTT
CASSARTGVNTGELFF
>TRBJ2-3|TRBD2|TRBV7-6|once
TGTGCCAGCAGTTCGCTAGCGGGGGGGCTTATAGATACGCAGTATTTT
CASSSLAGGLIDTQYF
>TRBJ2-7|TRBD1|TRBV6-4|NA
TGTGCCAGCAGCCCGCAAACCGGGACAGGGCCTGGCGAGCAGTACTTC
CASSPQTGTGPGEQYF
>TRBJ2-2|NA|TRBV3-1/TRBV3-2|few
TGTGCCAGCAGCCAGGCGGGGGCGTACACCGGGGAGCTGTTTTTT
CASSQAGAYTGELFF
>TRBJ1-4|NA|TRBV7-9|NA
TGTGCCAGCAGCTTAGATAGGCAGGGGAATGAAAAACTGTTTTTT
CASSLDRQGNEKLFF
>TRBJ1-1|NA|TRBV3-1/TRBV3-2|few
TGTGCCAGCAGCCAAACATTTAGGGGCTTTTCACAGAGTGCCTACCCTTTCTTT
CASSQTFRGFSQSAYPFF
>TRBJ1-5|NA|TRBV28|NA
TGTGCCAGCAGTTCTCAGGGAAGCCTTGAAGTCAATCAGCCCCAGCATTTT
CASSSQGSLEVNQPQHF
>TRBJ1-2|TRBD1|TRBV12-3/TRBV12-4|NA
TGTGCCAGCAGTCGGACAGGGTCGCGTGGCTACACCTTC
CASSRTGSRGYTF
>TRBJ2-3|NA|TRBV6-5|NA
TGTGCCAGCAGGGGAGAGGCTAGCACAGATACGCAGTATTTT
CASRGEASTDTQYF
>TRBJ1-2|TRBD1|TRBV6-5|once
TGTGCCAGCAGTTCACCTGACAGGGGTGGCGGCTACACCTTC
CASSSPDRGGGYTF
>TRBJ2-5|TRBD2|TRBV6-6|NA
TGTGCCAGCAGTTACCCAACTAGCGGGGGAGGAGAGACCCAGTACTTC
CASSYPTSGGGETQYF
>TRBJ2-7|NA|TRBV10-1|NA
TGCGCCAGCAGTGAGTTTGTCGGGGAGGATTACGAGCAGTACTTC
CASSEFVGEDYEQYF
>TRBJ2-2|TRBD1|TRBV6-4|NA
TGTGCCAGCAGCCGACAGGGGGAGACCGGGGAGCTGTTTTTT
CASSRQGETGELFF
>TRBJ2-7|NA|TRBV1|many
TGCACCAGCAGCCAAGTCCGACTAGCGGGGGAGACCTACGAGCAGTACTTC
CTSSQVRLAGETYEQYF
>TRBJ1-3|NA|TRBV11-2|NA
TGTGCCAGCAGCTTGGGGCCGACAGTGCAATCGGGAAACACCATATATTTT
CASSLGPTVQSGNTIYF
>TRBJ1-2|TRBD1|TRBV24-1|NA
TGTGCCACCAGTGATGCCGGGACAGGGATCTATGGCTACACCTTC
CATSDAGTGIYGYTF
>TRBJ2-7|NA|TRBV2|NA
TGTGCCAGCAGTGACCTCGATCGAGACTTTGACGAGCAGTACTTC
CASSDLDRDFDEQYF
>TRBJ2-3|NA|TRBV5-1|NA
TGCGCCAGCAGACGCCCGGGGCGGGGTACGCCAGATACGCAGTATTTT
CASRRPGRGTPDTQYF
>TRBJ2-1|TRBD2|TRBV9|NA
TGTGCCAGCAGCCGCCTCCCGACTAGCGGGTCCTACAATGAGCAGTTCTTC
CASSRLPTSGSYNEQFF
>TRBJ1-2|NA|TRBV28|NA
TGTGCCAGCGGATTCCCATTGAGGCATGGCCACACCTTC
CASGFPLRHGHTF
>TRBJ2-7|NA|TRBV6-5|NA
TGTGCCAGCAGTTACAGGAATACCAGGGACGAGCAGTACTTC
CASSYRNTRDEQYF